One T cell receptor beta chain is described in this entry. This sample was included in a study of response to subunit inactivated influenza vaccine. One entry per CDR3 protein results from TCRdb running MiXCR on the RT-PCR reads. Of roughly 710,000 distinct CDR3 sequences in the sample, around 15% were seen once. Trimming took off 5 bases at V and 4 bases at J, with 19 bases between the two ends. CDR1 SGHTA and CDR2 FQGNSA come from the germline V gene. The CDR3 is 16 residues long. The sequence derives from a man aged 45-65 years who received an inactivated influenza vaccine. The chain has TRBV7-2 and TRBJ2-3; D possibly uses TRBD1 or TRBD2 (7 bases each). The sample was PBMCs from blood, taken roughly 2 weeks before vaccination. This CDR3 reads CASSDVGGTVPDTQYF. In DNA form, the CDR3 reads TGTGCCAGCAGCGACGTGGGGGGGACAGTTCCAGATACGCAGTATTTT.